This TCR beta chain was identified in a study of T cell repertoires in cytomegalovirus infection. Study-wide background: Public TCR beta signatures provided an indication of both CMV infection and a matching HLA type.

With 4 bases removed from V and 0 bases from J, the gap between germline ends came to 9 bases. CDR3 length: 15 amino acids. Germline CDR1 and CDR2: SEHNR and FQNEAQ (reference sequence). Study-level results: CMV carriers having the relevant HLA were flagged by cumulative public TCR beta family frequency.

One entry per CDR3 protein, called by TCRdb with MiXCR from the reads. The repertoire holds around 200,000 distinct CDR3 sequences, with 17% as singletons. This clonotype occurred a few times. What it recognizes is unknown. The sample taken for sequencing was CD8+ T cells from PBMCs. The chain employs TRBV7-9 and TRBJ2-2, with a tentative D call TRBD1 (6 bases). The source of this sequence is a human donor in good health (CMV status not recorded). Some clones in this sample may be carry-over from other donors' samples. The CDR3 loop reads CASSYRQANTGELFF. The CDR3 DNA sequence: TGTGCCAGCAGCTACCGACAGGCGAACACCGGGGAGCTGTTTTTT. Together with reference TRBV7-9 and TRBJ2-2, the CDR3 gives the full variable domain: DTGVSQNPRHKITKRGQNVTFRCDPISEHNRLYWYRQTLGQGPEFLTYFQNEAQLEKSRLLSDRFSAERPKGSFSTLEIQRTEQGDSAMYLCASSYRQANTGELFFGEGSRLTVL.